What follows is one TCR beta chain and its context. Its antigen is not identified. A second roughly 7 to 11 cycle PCR used barcoded and J-beta primers. TCRdb re-derived calls from the 5' RACE reads in MiXCR, one entry per CDR3 protein. Of fewer than 600,000 distinct CDR3 sequences in the sample, about 27% were seen once. This record belongs to a study of blood T cells in healthy people across ages. General study results and limits: Versus aged donors, long-lived donors had higher diversity and more naive CD4+ cells.

J lost 5 bases, V lost 1 base, and 7 bases had no gene match. The germline CDR1 and CDR2 sequences are DFQATT and SNEGSKA (reference sequence). The CDR3 covers 16 residues. Healthy individuals of Caucasian origin from Russia, aged about 6 to 95, served as donors. These records were also assigned to another study, of T cells of mothers and their children.

The source is a boy younger than 10 in good health. Source material: blood. V gene TRBV20-1 combines with J gene TRBJ2-1; 11 positions match TRBD2. CDR3 residues: CSARGYSGGVNNEQFF. The CDR3 bases are TGCAGTGCTAGAGGCTATAGCGGGGGGGTGAACAATGAGCAGTTCTTC.